These T cell receptor beta chains were read from a single sample in a study of T cell responses to AZD1222 COVID-19 vaccine. Assay used: immunoSEQ multiplex PCR; TCRdb lists only in-frame clones, some missing. The table shows more than 100,000 clones, with more than 85% occurring only once. The specimen was peripheral blood, collected on day 0 of AZD1222 vaccination. These receptors all stem from an adult in good health. The CDR3 runs from the conserved cysteine through the conserved F or W. The order of the fields is D gene, V gene, clone size, J gene, CDR3 DNA, CDR3 protein. The D gene is left open where the match is weak. Clone sizes are given selectively: once, few, many, or a class where the clone is expanded.

.	TRBV5-1	.	TRBJ2-7	TGCGCCAGCACCCCGAGGACGGGGCAATCCTACGAGCAGTACTTC	CASTPRTGQSYEQYF
.	TRBV27	.	TRBJ2-7	TGTGCCAGCAGTTTCCTCTACGAGCAGTACTTC	CASSFLYEQYF
.	TRBV5-4	.	TRBJ2-7	TGTGCCAGCAGCTTGGAGGTGGGGAAGTCCTACGAGCAGTACTTC	CASSLEVGKSYEQYF
.	TRBV10-3	.	TRBJ1-2	TGTGCCATCATGGGGGAGAGTAGGGGCTACACCTTC	CAIMGESRGYTF
.	TRBV18	.	TRBJ1-1	TGTGCCAGCTCACCACACAAGGACACTGAAGCTTTCTTT	CASSPHKDTEAFF
TRBD1	TRBV19	.	TRBJ1-4	TGTGCCAGTACCACCGGGACAGCTAATGAAAAACTGTTTTTT	CASTTGTANEKLFF
.	TRBV5-4	.	TRBJ2-1	TGTGCCAGCTTCCACCAGGAGGGGGATGAGCAGTTCTTC	CASFHQEGDEQFF
.	TRBV28	once	TRBJ2-3	TGTGCCAGCAAGCGGGACACCACAGATACGCAGTATTTT	CASKRDTTDTQYF
TRBD1	TRBV5-5	once	TRBJ2-2	TGTGCCAGCAGCTTGGTTTTTTCAGGGGGCGCTCGGACAGTCGGGGAGCTGTTTTTT	CASSLVFSGGARTVGELFF
.	TRBV6-5	.	TRBJ2-1	TGTGCCAGCAGCCCCCCCCGGGGCCACAATGAGCAGTTCTTC	CASSPPRGHNEQFF
TRBD1	TRBV6-6	.	TRBJ1-2	TGTGCCAGCAGCCGACTGGGACAGGGGGCGCGGTCGAGCAGCTACACCTTC	CASSRLGQGARSSSYTF
.	TRBV6-5	.	TRBJ1-3	TGTGCCAGCATCGACCGACAGGACGGAAACACCATATATTTT	CASIDRQDGNTIYF
.	TRBV9	.	TRBJ1-5	TGTGCCAGCAGCCCTGGGCCCGGGCGAATAGGAATCCAGCCCCAGCATTTT	CASSPGPGRIGIQPQHF
.	TRBV5-1	once	TRBJ2-7	TGCGCCAGCAGCTTGACAGGGGGAGGGACCGAGCAGTACTTC	CASSLTGGGTEQYF
.	TRBV7-9	.	TRBJ2-2	TGTGCCAGCACCTCTAGGCAGGCCGGGGAGCTGTTTTTT	CASTSRQAGELFF
TRBD1	TRBV6-1	.	TRBJ1-1	TGTGCCAGCAGTGAGGACAGGGTGCGAGGGGCTTTCTTT	CASSEDRVRGAFF
TRBD2	TRBV19	.	TRBJ2-1	TGTGCCAGTAGTATTCGAGTAGCGGGAGCCACGGTCAATGAGCAGTTCTTC	CASSIRVAGATVNEQFF
.	TRBV18	once	TRBJ2-7	TGTGCCAGCTCACCATTACCCTTCGCCTACGAGCAGTACTTC	CASSPLPFAYEQYF
.	TRBV23-1	.	TRBJ2-4	TGCGCCAGCAGTCCCCACCGGGGGAGGAGGGGACTAGCCAAAAACATTCAGTACTTC	CASSPHRGRRGLAKNIQYF
.	TRBV9	.	TRBJ1-4	TGTGCCAGCAGCGTAGGCAGGGTCGCGACTAATGAAAAACTGTTTTTT	CASSVGRVATNEKLFF
TRBD1	TRBV19	.	TRBJ1-4	TGTGCCAGTAGTTTAGGGCCAGGGGGTAGTGAAAAACTGTTTTTT	CASSLGPGGSEKLFF
TRBD1	TRBV28	.	TRBJ1-2	TGTGCCAGCAGTTTATGGGCCCCGGGACAGGGGGCGAGCTACACCTTC	CASSLWAPGQGASYTF
.	TRBV4-1	.	TRBJ1-2	TGCGCCAGCAGCCAAGGGAACCCCCAGGTCTATGGCTACACCTTC	CASSQGNPQVYGYTF
TRBD2	TRBV7-9	.	TRBJ2-2	TGTGCCAGCAGCTTGCTAGCGGGGGGGCGAAACACCGGGGAGCTGTTTTTT	CASSLLAGGRNTGELFF
.	TRBV7-9	.	TRBJ1-5	TGTGCCAGCAGCTCTGGGCCTGGCAATCAGCCCCAGCATTTT	CASSSGPGNQPQHF
.	TRBV10-3	.	TRBJ2-1	TGTGCCATCAGTCACATTCCGGGTGTGGGACGAAGCAGGGAAAGCTCCTACAATGAGCAGTTCTTC	CAISHIPGVGRSRESSYNEQFF
.	TRBV30	.	TRBJ2-5	TGTGCCTGGGCGGAGGACAGATTCCAAGAGACCCAGTACTTC	CAWAEDRFQETQYF
TRBD2	TRBV18	.	TRBJ2-1	TGTGCCAGCTCACCGCGGGAGGGTGAGCAGTTCTTC	CASSPREGEQFF
.	TRBV6-6	.	TRBJ2-3	TGTGCCAGCACCACCTTAGGGACTTGGGGGACAGATACGCAGTATTTT	CASTTLGTWGTDTQYF